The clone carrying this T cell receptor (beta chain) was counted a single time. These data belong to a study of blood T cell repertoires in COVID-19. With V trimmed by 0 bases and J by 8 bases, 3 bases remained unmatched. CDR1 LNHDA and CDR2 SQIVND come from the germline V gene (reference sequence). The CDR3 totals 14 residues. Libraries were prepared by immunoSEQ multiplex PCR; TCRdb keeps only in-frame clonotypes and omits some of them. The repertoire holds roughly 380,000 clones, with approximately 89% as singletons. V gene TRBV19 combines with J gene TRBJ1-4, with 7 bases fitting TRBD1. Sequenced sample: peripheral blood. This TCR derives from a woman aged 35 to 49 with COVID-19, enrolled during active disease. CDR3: CASSIDVQGEKLFF. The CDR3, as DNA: TGTGCCAGTAGTATAGATGTACAGGGGGAAAAACTGTTTTTT.